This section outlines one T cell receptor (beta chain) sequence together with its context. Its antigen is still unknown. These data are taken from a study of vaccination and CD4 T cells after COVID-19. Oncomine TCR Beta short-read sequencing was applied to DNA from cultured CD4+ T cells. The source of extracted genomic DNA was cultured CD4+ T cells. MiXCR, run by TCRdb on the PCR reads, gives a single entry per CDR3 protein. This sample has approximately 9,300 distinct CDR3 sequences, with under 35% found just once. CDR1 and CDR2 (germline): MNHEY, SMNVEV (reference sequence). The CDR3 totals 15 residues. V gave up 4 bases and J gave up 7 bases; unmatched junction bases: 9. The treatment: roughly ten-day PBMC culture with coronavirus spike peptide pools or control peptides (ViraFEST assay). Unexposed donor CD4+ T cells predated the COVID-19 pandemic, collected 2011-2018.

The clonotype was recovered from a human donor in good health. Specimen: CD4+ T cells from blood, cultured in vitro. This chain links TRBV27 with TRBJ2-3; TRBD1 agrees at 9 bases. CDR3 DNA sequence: TGTGCCAGCAGTTCAATCCGGGACAGGGTAAATACGCAGTATTTT. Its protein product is CASSSIRDRVNTQYF.